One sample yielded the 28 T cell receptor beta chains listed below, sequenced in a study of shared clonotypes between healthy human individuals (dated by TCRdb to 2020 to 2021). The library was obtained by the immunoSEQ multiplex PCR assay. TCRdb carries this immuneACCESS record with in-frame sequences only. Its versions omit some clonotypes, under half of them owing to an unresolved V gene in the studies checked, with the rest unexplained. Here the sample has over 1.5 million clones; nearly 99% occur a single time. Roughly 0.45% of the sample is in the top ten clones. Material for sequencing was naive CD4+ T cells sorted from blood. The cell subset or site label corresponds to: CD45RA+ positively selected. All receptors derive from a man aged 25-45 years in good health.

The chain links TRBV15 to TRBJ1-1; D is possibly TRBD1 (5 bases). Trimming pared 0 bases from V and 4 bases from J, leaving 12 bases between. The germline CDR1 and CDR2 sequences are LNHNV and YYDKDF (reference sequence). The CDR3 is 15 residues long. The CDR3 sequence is CATSRDVTAGTEAFF. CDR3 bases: TGTGCCACCAGCAGAGATGTGACAGCGGGCACTGAAGCTTTCTTT.

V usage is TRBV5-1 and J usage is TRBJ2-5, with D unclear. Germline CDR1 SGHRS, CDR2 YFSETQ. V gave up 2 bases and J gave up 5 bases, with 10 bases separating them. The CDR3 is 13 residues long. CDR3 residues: CASSFSSSETQYF. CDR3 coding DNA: TGCGCCAGCAGCTTTTCCTCGTCGGAGACCCAGTACTTC.

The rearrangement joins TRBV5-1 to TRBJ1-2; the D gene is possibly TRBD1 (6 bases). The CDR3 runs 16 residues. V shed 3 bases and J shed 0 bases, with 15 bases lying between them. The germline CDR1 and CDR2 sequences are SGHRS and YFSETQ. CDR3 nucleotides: TGCGCCAGCAGCTATAACAGGGACGTATCTAACTATGGCTACACCTTC. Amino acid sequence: CASSYNRDVSNYGYTF.

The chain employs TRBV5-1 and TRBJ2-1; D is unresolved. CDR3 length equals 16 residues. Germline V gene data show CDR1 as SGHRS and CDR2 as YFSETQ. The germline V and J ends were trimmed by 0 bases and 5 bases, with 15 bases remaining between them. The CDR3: CASSLGTPLLDNEQFF. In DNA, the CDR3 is TGCGCCAGCAGCTTGGGTACTCCGTTGCTCGACAATGAGCAGTTCTTC.

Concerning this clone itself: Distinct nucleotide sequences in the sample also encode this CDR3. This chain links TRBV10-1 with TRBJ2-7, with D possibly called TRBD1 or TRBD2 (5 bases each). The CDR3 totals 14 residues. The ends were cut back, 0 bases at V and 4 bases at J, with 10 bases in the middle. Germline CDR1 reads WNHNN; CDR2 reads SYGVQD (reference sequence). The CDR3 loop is CASSESGGRYEQYF. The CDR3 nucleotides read TGCGCCAGCAGTGAGTCTGGGGGTCGGTACGAGCAGTACTTC.

In DNA form, the CDR3 reads TGTGCCAGCAGCGTAAAGGGACAGGGGAACCACGAGCAGTACTTC. Amino acid sequence: CASSVKGQGNHEQYF. The J gene is TRBJ2-7, the V gene TRBV28; 10 bases fit TRBD1. The junction had 10 bases not matched to a gene; V was cut back by 6 bases and J by 5 bases. Germline CDR1 and CDR2: MDHEN and SYDVKM. The CDR3 has 15 residues.

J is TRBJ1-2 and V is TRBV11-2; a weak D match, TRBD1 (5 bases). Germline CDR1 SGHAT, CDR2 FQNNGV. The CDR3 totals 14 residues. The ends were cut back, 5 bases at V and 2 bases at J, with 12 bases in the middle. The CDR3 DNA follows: TGTGCCAGCAGCCCGGAGGGGCGGAACTATGGCTACACCTTC. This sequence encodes CASSPEGRNYGYTF.

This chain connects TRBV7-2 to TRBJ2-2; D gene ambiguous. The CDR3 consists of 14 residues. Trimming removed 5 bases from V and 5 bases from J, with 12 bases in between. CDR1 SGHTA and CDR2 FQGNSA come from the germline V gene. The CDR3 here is CASSPALGTGELFF. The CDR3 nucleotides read TGTGCCAGCAGCCCAGCCCTAGGGACCGGGGAGCTGTTTTTT. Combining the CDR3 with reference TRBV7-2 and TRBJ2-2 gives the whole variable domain GAGVSQSPSNKVTEKGKDVELRCDPISGHTALYWYRQSLGQGLEFLIYFQGNSAPDKSGLPSDRFSAERTGGSVSTLTIQRTQQEDSAVYLCASSPALGTGELFFGEGSRLTVL.

CDR3: CASSFFSRQGGADTQYF. CDR3 sequence (DNA): TGTGCCAGCAGCTTCTTCTCGCGACAGGGAGGGGCAGATACGCAGTATTTT. The chain has TRBV5-4 and TRBJ2-3, with D tentatively TRBD1 or TRBD2 (7 bases each). The V and J ends lost 2 bases and 4 bases respectively, with 20 bases between them. This CDR3 is 17 amino acids long. Germline CDR1 is SGHNT and CDR2 is YYREEE (reference sequence).

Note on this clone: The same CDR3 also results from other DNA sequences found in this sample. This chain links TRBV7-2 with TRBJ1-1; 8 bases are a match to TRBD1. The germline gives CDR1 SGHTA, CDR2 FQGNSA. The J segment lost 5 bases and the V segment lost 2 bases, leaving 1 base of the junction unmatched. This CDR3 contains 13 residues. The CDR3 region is CASSLNRGTEAFF. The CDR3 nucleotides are TGTGCCAGCAGCTTAAACAGGGGGACTGAAGCTTTCTTT.

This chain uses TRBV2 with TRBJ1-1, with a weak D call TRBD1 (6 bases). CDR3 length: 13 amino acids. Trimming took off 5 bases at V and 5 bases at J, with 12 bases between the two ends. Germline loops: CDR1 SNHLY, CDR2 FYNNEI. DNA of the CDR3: TGTGCCAGCAGTTGGGGGCGGGGGACTGAAGCTTTCTTT. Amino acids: CASSWGRGTEAFF.

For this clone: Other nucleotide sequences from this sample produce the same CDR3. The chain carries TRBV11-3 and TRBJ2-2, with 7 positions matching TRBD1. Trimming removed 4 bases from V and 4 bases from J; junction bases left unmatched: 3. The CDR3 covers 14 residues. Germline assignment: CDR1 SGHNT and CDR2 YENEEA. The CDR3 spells CASSSRQGTGELFF. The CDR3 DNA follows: TGTGCCAGCAGCTCGAGACAGGGCACCGGGGAGCTGTTTTTT.

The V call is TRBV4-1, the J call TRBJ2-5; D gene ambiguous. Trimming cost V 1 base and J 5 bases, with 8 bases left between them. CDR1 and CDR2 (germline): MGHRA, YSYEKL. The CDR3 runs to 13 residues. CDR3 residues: CASSQVLWETQYF. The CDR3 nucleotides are TGCGCCAGCAGCCAAGTGCTGTGGGAGACCCAGTACTTC.

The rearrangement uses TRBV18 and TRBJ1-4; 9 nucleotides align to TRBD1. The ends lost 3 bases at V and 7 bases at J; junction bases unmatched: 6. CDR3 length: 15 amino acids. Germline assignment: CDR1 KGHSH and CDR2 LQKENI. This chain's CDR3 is CASSPQQGAGEKLFF. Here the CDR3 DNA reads TGTGCCAGCTCACCCCAACAGGGGGCGGGTGAAAAACTGTTTTTT.

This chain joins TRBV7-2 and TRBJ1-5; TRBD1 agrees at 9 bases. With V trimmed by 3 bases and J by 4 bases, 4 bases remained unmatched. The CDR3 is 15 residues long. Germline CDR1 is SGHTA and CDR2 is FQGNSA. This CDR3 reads CASSFDRGKNQPQHF. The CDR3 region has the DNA TGTGCCAGCAGCTTTGACAGGGGGAAAAATCAGCCCCAGCATTTT.

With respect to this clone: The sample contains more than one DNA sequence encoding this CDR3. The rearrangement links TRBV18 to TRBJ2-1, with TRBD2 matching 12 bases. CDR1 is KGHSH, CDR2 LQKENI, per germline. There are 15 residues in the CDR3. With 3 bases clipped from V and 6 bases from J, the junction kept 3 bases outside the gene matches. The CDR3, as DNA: TGTGCCAGCTCACCGCCGGGACTAGCGGGCAATGAGCAGTTCTTC. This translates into CASSPPGLAGNEQFF.

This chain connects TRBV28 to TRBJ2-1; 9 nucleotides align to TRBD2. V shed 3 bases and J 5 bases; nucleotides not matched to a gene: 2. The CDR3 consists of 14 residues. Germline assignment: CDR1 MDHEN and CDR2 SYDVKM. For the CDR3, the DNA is TGTGCCAGCAGTTTCCTAGCGGGGCACAATGAGCAGTTCTTC. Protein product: CASSFLAGHNEQFF.

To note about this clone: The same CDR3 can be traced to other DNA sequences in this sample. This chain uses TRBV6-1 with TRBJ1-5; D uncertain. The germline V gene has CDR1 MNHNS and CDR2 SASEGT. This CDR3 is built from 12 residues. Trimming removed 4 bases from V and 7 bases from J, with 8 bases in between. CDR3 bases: TGTGCCAGCAGTGGAGGCGGACAGCCCCAGCATTTT. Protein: CASSGGGQPQHF.

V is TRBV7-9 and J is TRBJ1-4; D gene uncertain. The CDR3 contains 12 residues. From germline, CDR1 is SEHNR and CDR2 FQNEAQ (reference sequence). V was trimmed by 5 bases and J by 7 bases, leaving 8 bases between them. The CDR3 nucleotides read TGTGCCAGCAGCGACCCCGGTGAAAAACTGTTTTTT. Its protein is CASSDPGEKLFF.

CDR3 in DNA: TGTGCCAGCAGCTCAGGACGGAGCTCCTACGAGCAGTACTTC. Residues: CASSSGRSSYEQYF. This chain links TRBV11-2 with TRBJ2-7; D is unresolved. The CDR3 runs to 14 residues. CDR1 SGHAT and CDR2 FQNNGV come from the germline V gene. Trimming stripped 4 bases from V and 0 bases from J, with 10 bases between.

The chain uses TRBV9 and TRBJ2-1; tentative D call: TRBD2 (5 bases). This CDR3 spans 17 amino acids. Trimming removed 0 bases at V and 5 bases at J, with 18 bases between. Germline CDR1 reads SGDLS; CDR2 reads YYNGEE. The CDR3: CASSVDGRSAADNEQFF. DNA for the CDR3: TGTGCCAGCAGCGTAGACGGTAGATCCGCAGCGGACAATGAGCAGTTCTTC. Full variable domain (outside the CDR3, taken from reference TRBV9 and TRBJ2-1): DSGVTQTPKHLITATGQRVTLRCSPRSGDLSVYWYQQSLDQGLQFLIQYYNGEERAKGNILERFSAQQFPDLHSELNLSSLELGDSALYFCASSVDGRSAADNEQFFGPGTRLTVL.

The CDR3 region is CASSQDSTNYYGYTF. Written as DNA, the CDR3 is TGCGCCAGCAGCCAAGATTCGACGAATTACTATGGCTACACCTTC. The chain recombines TRBV4-1 with TRBJ1-2; D uncertain. The CDR3 loop spans 15 amino acids. V gave up 0 bases and J gave up 3 bases, with 11 bases separating them. From germline, CDR1 is MGHRA and CDR2 YSYEKL.

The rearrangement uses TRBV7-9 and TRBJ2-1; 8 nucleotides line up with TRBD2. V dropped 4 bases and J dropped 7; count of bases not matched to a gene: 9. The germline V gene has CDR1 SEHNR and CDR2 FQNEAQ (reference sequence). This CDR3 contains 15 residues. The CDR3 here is CASSYPGGSGNEQFF. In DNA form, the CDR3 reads TGTGCCAGCAGCTACCCGGGAGGGTCGGGAAATGAGCAGTTCTTC.

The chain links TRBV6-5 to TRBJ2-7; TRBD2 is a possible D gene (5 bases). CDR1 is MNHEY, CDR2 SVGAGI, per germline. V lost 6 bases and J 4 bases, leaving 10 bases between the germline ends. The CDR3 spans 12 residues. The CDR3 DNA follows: TGTGCCAGCAGGGAGGCAAATTACGAGCAGTACTTC. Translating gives CASREANYEQYF.

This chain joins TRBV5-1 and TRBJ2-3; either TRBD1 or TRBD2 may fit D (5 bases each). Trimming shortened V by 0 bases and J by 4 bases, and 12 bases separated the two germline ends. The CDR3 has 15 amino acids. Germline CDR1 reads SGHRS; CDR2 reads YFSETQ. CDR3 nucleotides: TGCGCCAGCAGCTTGGGAGGGGTCCAGGCAGATACGCAGTATTTT. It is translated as CASSLGGVQADTQYF.

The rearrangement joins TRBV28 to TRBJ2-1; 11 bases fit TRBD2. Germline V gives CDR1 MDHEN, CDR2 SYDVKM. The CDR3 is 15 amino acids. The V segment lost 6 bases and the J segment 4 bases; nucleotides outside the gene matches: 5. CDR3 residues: CASRGASGRYNEQFF. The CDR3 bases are TGTGCCAGCAGAGGGGCTAGCGGGAGGTACAATGAGCAGTTCTTC.

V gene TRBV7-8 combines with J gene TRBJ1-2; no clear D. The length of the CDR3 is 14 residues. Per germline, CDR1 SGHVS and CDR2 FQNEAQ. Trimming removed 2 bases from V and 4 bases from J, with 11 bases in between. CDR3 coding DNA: TGTGCCAGCAGCTTAAGTCAGGAATTCTATGGCTACACCTTC. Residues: CASSLSQEFYGYTF.

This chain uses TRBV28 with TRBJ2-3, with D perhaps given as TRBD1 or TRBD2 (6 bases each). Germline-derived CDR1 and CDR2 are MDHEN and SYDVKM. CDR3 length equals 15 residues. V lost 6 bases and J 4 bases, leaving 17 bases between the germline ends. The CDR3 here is CASRVGGPRPDTQYF. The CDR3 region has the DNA TGTGCCAGCAGGGTGGGGGGCCCGCGGCCAGATACGCAGTATTTT.